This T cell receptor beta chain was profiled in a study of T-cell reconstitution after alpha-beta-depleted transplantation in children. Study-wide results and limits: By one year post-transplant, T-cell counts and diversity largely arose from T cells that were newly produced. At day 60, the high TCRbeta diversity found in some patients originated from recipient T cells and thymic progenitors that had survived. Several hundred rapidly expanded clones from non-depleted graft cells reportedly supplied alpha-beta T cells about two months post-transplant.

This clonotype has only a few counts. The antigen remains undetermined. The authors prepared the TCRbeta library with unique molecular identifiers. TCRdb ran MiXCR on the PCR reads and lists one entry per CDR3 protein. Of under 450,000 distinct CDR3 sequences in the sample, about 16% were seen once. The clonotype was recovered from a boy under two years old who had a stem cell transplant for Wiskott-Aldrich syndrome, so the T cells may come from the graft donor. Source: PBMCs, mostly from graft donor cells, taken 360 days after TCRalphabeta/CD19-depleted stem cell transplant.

The DNA for the CDR3 is TGTGCCAGCAGCTTGCCCGGACAGTTTCAAGAGACCCAGTACTTC. It yields the protein CASSLPGQFQETQYF. The chain couples TRBV5-6 to TRBJ2-5; tentatively, D is TRBD1 (6 bases). The CDR3 totals 15 residues. V was clipped by 1 base and J by 2 bases, with 12 bases between them. Germline lookup yields CDR1 SGHDT and CDR2 YYEEEE.